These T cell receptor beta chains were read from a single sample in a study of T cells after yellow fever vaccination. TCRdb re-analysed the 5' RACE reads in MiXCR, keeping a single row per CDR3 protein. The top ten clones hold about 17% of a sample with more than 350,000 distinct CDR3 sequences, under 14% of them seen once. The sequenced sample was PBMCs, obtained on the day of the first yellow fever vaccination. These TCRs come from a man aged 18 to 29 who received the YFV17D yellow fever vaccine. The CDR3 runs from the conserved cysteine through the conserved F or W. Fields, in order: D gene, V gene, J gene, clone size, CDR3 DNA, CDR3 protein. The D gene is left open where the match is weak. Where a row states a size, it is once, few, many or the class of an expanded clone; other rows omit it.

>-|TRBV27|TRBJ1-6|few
TGTGCCAGCTGGCGGGGGGGGGGTTCACCCCTCCACTTT
CASWRGGGSPLHF
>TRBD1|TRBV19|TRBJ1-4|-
TGTGCCAGTAGTAACCTTCGACAGGGGACGCATGAAAAACTGTTTTTT
CASSNLRQGTHEKLFF
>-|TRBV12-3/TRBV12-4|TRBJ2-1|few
TGTGCCAGCAGGCAAGTAGGGAGCTCCTACAATGAGCAGTTCTTC
CASRQVGSSYNEQFF
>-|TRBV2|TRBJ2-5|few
TGTGCCAGCAGGGGCGGACAGAGACAAGAGACCCAGTACTTC
CASRGGQRQETQYF
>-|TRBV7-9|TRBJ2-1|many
TGTGCCAGCAGCTCCCGGGGTGGCTGGGGGGCCTATAATGAGCAGTTCTTC
CASSSRGGWGAYNEQFF
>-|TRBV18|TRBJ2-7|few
TGTGCCAGCTCACCGTCTGCGGGGGCTACCTACGAGCAGTACTTC
CASSPSAGATYEQYF
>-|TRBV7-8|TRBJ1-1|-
TGTGCCAGCAGCCTTACAGAGATGAACACTGAAGCTTTCTTT
CASSLTEMNTEAFF
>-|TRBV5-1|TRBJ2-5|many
TGCGCCAGCCACCGAGGGGGACCAGGGGAGACCCAGTACTTC
CASHRGGPGETQYF
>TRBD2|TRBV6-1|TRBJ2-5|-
TGTGCCAGCAGGGAAAGCGGGGGGCTCCAAGAGACCCAGTACTTC
CASRESGGLQETQYF
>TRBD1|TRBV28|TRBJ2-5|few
TGTGCCAGCAGTTACACCGGGACAGCAGAGACCCAGTACTTC
CASSYTGTAETQYF
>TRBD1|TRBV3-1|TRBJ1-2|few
TGTGCCAGCAGCCGACGGACAGGAGGCGGCTACACCTTC
CASSRRTGGGYTF
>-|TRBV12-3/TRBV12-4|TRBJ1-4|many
TGTGCCAGCGCAGGGTCAACTAATGAAAAACTGTTTTTT
CASAGSTNEKLFF
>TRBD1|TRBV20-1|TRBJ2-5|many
TGCAGTGCTCGCGACAGGGGGGAGACCCAGTACTTC
CSARDRGETQYF
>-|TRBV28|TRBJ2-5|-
TGTGCCAGCAGTTTATCCGGGACGTACCAAGAGACCCAGTACTTC
CASSLSGTYQETQYF
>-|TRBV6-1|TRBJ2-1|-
TGTGCCAGCACTCCTTACTTCCACTCCTACAATGAGCAGTTCTTC
CASTPYFHSYNEQFF
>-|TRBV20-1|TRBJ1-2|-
TGCAGTGCTAGAACAATAGGGCTGTGGGGCTACACCTTC
CSARTIGLWGYTF
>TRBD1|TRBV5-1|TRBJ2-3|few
TGCGCCAGCAGCTCACCGGGACAGGGGTGGGATACGCAGTATTTT
CASSSPGQGWDTQYF
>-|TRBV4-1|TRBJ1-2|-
TGCGCCAGCAGGCGCGGGCAAGAGTATGGCTACACCTTC
CASRRGQEYGYTF
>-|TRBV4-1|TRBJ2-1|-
TGCGCCAGCAGCACCCGACAGGCCTACTACAATGAGCAGTTCTTC
CASSTRQAYYNEQFF
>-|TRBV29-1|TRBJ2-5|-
TGCAGCGTTGGCTTGCGGTACCAAGAGACCCAGTACTTC
CSVGLRYQETQYF
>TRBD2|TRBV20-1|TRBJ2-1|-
TGCAGTGCCACATCGAGGATAGCGGGGGCGGATGAGCAGTTCTTC
CSATSRIAGADEQFF
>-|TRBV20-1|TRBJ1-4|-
TGCAGTGCTAGGGACGGCACTAATGAAAAACTGTTTTTT
CSARDGTNEKLFF
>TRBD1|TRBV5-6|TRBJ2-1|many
TGTGCCAGCAGCTCCGGGACAGGGGTGCACAATGAGCAGTTCTTC
CASSSGTGVHNEQFF
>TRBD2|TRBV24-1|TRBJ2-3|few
TGTGCCACCAGTGATCCGACTAGCGGGGGCTTCACAGATACGCAGTATTTT
CATSDPTSGGFTDTQYF
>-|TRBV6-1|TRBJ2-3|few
TGTGCCAGCAGCCTATTACTGGGCACAGATACGCAGTATTTT
CASSLLLGTDTQYF
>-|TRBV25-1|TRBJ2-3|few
TGTGCCAGCAGCCCTTCCTATGCCCCGTTAACAGATACGCAGTATTTT
CASSPSYAPLTDTQYF
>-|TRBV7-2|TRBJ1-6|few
TGTGCCAGCAGCCCCGTCGGGGGTCGATCACCCCTCCACTTT
CASSPVGGRSPLHF
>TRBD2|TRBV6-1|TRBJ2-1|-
TGTGCCAGCAGACTAGCGGGGGGGCCGAGGGGAGAGCAGTTCTTC
CASRLAGGPRGEQFF
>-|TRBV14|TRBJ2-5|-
TGTGCCAGCAGCACCCCGGGGAGGAGTAGAGAGACCCAGTACTTC
CASSTPGRSRETQYF
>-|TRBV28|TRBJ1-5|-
TGTGCCAGCACCCTTGGCGACGCCAGCAATCAGCCCCAGCATTTT
CASTLGDASNQPQHF
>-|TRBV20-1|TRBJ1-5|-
TGCAGTGCTAGTGGAGGTCTTCTAAGCAATCAGCCCCAGCATTTT
CSASGGLLSNQPQHF
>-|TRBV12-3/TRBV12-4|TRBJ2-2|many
TGTGCCAGCAGTTTGCGGGCCACCGGGGAGCTGTTTTTT
CASSLRATGELFF
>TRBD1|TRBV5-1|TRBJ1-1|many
TGCGCCAGCAGCTTTATGACAGGGGCTACTGAAGCTTTCTTT
CASSFMTGATEAFF
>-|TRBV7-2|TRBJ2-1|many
TGTGCCAGCAGCCGTCTGGCGGGGTACAATGAGCAGTTCTTC
CASSRLAGYNEQFF
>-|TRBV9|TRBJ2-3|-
TGTGCCAGCAGCCCTTGGGCGGACACAGATACGCAGTATTTT
CASSPWADTDTQYF
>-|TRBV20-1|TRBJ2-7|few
TGCAGTGCCATAAAACTCTTTAGGGACTACGAGCAGTACTTC
CSAIKLFRDYEQYF
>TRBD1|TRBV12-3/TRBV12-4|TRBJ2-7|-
TGTGCCAGCAGTTTGGATCAAGGACAGGGCCCGTACGAGCAGTACTTC
CASSLDQGQGPYEQYF
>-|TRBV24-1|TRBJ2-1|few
TGTGCCACCAGTGCCCCCTCCCAGAACAATGAGCAGTTCTTC
CATSAPSQNNEQFF
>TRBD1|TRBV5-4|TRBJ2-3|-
TGTGCCAGCAGCTTAGGGGACAGGGGGCCGAATACGCAGTATTTT
CASSLGDRGPNTQYF
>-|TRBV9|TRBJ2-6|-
TGTGCCAGCAGCGTAGAAATGGGGCTGAGCTCTGGGGCCAACGTCCTGACTTTC
CASSVEMGLSSGANVLTF
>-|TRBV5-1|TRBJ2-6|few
TGCGCCAGCAGTTTGGGGACTGGGGCCAACGTCCTGACTTTC
CASSLGTGANVLTF
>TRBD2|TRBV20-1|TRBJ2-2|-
TGCAGTGCTAGAGATCAAGCGGGGGGGCCTTACGGGGAGCTGTTTTTT
CSARDQAGGPYGELFF
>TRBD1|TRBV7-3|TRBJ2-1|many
TGTGCCAGTGCCCCGGCCAGGGGGAATGAGCAGTTCTTC
CASAPARGNEQFF
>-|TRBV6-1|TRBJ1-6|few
TGTGCCAGCAATGAGGGGGGGGATTCACCCCTCCACTTT
CASNEGGDSPLHF
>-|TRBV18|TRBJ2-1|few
TGTGCCAGCTCACCAGAGGTTATGTTTGAGCCTGGGGATGAGCAGTTCTTC
CASSPEVMFEPGDEQFF
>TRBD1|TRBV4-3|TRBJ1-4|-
TGCGCCAGCAGCCAGAAGCACAGGGGGGGTGAAAAACTGTTTTTT
CASSQKHRGGEKLFF
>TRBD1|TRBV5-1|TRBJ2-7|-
TGCGCCAGCAGCTTGACACAGGGGATCGACGAGCAGTACTTC
CASSLTQGIDEQYF
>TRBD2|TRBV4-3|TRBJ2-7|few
TGCGCCAGCAGCCGGTTAGCGGGGCTGAACTACGAGCAGTACTTC
CASSRLAGLNYEQYF
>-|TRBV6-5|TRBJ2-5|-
TGTGCCAGCAGTTACTTTTCCCCCGATAACGACAGGTACCAAGAGACCCAGTACTTC
CASSYFSPDNDRYQETQYF
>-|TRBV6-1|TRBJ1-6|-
TGTGCCAGCACCCGAACCCACGACACCGCAAATTCACCCCTCCACTTT
CASTRTHDTANSPLHF
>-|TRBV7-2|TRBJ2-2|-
TGTGCCAGCAGCTTAGTAGGCGGAGGGCTCGGGGAGCTGTTTTTT
CASSLVGGGLGELFF
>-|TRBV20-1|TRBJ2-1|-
TGCAGTGCCCCAGGGGGCGGGGGATCTTACAATGAGCAGTTCTTC
CSAPGGGGSYNEQFF
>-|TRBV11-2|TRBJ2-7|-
TGTGCCAGCAGCCAAGGGACACTCTACGAGCAGTACTTC
CASSQGTLYEQYF
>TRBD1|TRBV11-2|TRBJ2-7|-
TGTGCCAGCAGCTCCCACAGGGGCGCTAGCTCCTACGAGCAGTACTTC
CASSSHRGASSYEQYF
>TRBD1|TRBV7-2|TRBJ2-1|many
TGTGCCAGCAGCTTAGATCGCAGGGGGCTAGGGAATGAGCAGTTCTTC
CASSLDRRGLGNEQFF
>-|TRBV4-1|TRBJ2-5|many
TGCGCCAGCAGCCATCGACGGACGGTCCAAGAGACCCAGTACTTC
CASSHRRTVQETQYF